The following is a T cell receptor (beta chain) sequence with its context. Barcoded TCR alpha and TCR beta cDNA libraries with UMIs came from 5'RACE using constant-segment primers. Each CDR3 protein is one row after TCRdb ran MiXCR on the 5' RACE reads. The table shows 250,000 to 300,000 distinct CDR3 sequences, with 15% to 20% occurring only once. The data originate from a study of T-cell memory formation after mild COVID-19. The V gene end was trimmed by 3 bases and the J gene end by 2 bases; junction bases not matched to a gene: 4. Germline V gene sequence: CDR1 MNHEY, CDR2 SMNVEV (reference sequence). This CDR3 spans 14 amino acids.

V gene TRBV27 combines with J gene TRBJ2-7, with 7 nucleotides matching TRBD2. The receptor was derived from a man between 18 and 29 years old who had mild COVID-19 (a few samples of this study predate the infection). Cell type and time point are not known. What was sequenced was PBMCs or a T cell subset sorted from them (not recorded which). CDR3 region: CASSFRGETYEQYF. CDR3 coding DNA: TGTGCCAGCAGTTTCCGGGGGGAAACCTACGAGCAGTACTTC.